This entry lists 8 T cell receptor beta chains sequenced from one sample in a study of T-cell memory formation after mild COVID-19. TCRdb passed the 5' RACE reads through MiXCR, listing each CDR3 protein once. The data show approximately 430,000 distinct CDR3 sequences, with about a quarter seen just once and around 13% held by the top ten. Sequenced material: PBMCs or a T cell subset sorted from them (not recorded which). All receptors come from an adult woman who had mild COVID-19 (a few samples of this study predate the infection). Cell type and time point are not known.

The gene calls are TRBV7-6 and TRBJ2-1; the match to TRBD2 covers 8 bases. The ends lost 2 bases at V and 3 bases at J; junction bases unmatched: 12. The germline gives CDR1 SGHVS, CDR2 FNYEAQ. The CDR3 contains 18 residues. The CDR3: CASSLSGLGRGVYNEQFF. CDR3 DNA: TGTGCCAGCAGCTTATCGGGCCTGGGGCGGGGGGTCTACAATGAGCAGTTCTTC.

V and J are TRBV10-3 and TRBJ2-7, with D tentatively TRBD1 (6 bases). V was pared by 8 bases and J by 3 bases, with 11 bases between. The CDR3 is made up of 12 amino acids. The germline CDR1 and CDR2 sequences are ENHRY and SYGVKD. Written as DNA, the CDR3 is TGTGCCATCCGGGACAACTACTACGAGCAGTACTTC. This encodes CAIRDNYYEQYF.

For the CDR3, the DNA is TGTGCCAGCAGCCCCCGTTCGCCTAGCGGGAGGGCCATGAGAGACATTCAGTACTTC. Translating gives CASSPRSPSGRAMRDIQYF. V gene TRBV7-2 combines with J gene TRBJ2-4; 12 bases agree with TRBD2. V gave up 5 bases and J gave up 8 bases; unmatched junction bases: 19. This CDR3 comprises 19 residues. Germline CDR1 is SGHTA and CDR2 is FQGNSA.

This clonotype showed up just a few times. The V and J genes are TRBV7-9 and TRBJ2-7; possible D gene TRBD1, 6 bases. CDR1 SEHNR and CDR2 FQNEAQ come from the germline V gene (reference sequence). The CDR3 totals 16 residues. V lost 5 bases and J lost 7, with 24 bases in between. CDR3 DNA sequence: TGTGCCAGCAGCATTAACGCCGGGACATCGACTGAAGAGCAGTACTTC. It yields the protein CASSINAGTSTEEQYF.

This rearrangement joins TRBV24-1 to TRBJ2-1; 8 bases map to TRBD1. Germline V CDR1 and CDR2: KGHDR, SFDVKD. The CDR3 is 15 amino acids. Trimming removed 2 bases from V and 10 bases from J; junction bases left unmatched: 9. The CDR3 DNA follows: TGTGCCACCAGTGATTCCTTGACAGGGGTGAGGGAGCAGTTCTTC. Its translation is CATSDSLTGVREQFF.

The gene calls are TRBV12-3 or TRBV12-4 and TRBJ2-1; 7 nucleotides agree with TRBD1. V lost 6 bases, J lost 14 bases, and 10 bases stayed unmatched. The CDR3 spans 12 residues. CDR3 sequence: CASSPGRQGEFF. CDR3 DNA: TGTGCCAGCAGCCCCGGGCGGCAGGGGGAGTTCTTC.

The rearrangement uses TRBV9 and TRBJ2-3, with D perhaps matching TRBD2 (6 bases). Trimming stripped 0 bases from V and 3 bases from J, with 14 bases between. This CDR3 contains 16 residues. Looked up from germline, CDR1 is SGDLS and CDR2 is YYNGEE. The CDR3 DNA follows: TGTGCCAGCAGCGTAGATGGCGGGGAGGTTACAGATACGCAGTATTTT. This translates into CASSVDGGEVTDTQYF.

CDR3 coding DNA: TGTGCCAGCAGTTTAGGCAGGGGCCACTCCGATACGCAGTATTTT. Translation: CASSLGRGHSDTQYF. This chain uses TRBV27 with TRBJ2-3, with D perhaps matching TRBD1 (6 bases). With 2 bases removed from V and 6 bases from J, the gap between germline ends came to 15 bases. Germline V CDR1 and CDR2: MNHEY, SMNVEV (reference sequence). The CDR3 totals 15 residues.